Listed here is a single T cell receptor (beta chain). The antigen is unknown. The CDR3 spans 13 residues. The V gene lost 3 bases and the J gene lost 6 bases, with 9 bases spanning the gap. The germline V gene has CDR1 SGHNT and CDR2 YENEEA. The sample originates from a study of vaccination effects on CD4 cells after COVID-19. Antigen-specific CD4+ T cells were first expanded with viral peptide pools by the ViraFEST assay and only then sequenced. With 10 to 11 days of culture completed, CD4+ T cells were isolated. The participants, recipients of two vaccine doses, got either BNT162b2 or mRNA-1273. The assay was immunoSEQ multiplex PCR, and TCRdb's table has in-frame clones only and misses some. The repertoire holds approximately 78,000 clones, with 70% to 90% as singletons.

Sequences were derived from CD4+ T cells from PBMCs cultured with HCoV-229E spike peptides, sampled after COVID-19 vaccination. This TCR was recovered from a human donor who received a COVID-19 vaccine. This chain connects TRBV11-3 to TRBJ2-1, with a tentative D call TRBD2 (5 bases). CDR3 nucleotides: TGTGCCAGCAGCTTGGGGAGTATCAATGAGCAGTTCTTC. Residues: CASSLGSINEQFF. The full variable domain, completed using reference TRBV11-3 and TRBJ2-1, is EAGVVQSPRYKIIEKKQPVAFWCNPISGHNTLYWYLQNLGQGPELLIRYENEEAVDDSQLPKDRFSAERLKGVDSTLKIQPAELGDSAVYLCASSLGSINEQFFGPGTRLTVL.